These T cell receptor beta chains were read from a single sample in a study of CD8 T cells in ankylosing spondylitis. Via MiXCR, TCRdb re-called the 5' RACE reads, giving one row per CDR3 protein. The sample has roughly 700,000 distinct CDR3 sequences, under 20% seen once; the top ten hold about a fifth. What was sequenced was blood, either unsorted or a sorted T cell fraction (not recorded which). Receptors originate from a male donor with ankylosing spondylitis. Both conserved end residues are part of each CDR3. D genes are given only for firm matches. Not all rows give a size; the values are once, few, many and, for expanded clones, a class.

cdr3_aa cdr3_nt clone_size j_call v_call d_call cdr3_length
CASSFLAGVTEAFF TGTGCCAGCAGCTTTTTGGCAGGGGTCACTGAAGCTTTCTTT few TRBJ1-1 TRBV5-6 NA 14
CASSYGWAADTQYF TGTGCCAGCAGTTACGGGTGGGCCGCAGATACGCAGTATTTT NA TRBJ2-3 TRBV6-5 NA 14
CASSTLLYEQYF TGTGCCAGCTCTACCCTCCTATACGAGCAGTACTTC few TRBJ2-7 TRBV18 NA 12
CASSLSGTGYGYTF TGTGCCAGCAGTTTGTCCGGGACAGGTTATGGCTACACCTTC few TRBJ1-2 TRBV27 TRBD1 14
CATSRENYYEQYF TGTGCCACCAGCAGAGAGAACTACTACGAGCAGTACTTC few TRBJ2-7 TRBV15 NA 13
CASSAATGGYNEQFF TGTGCCAGCAGCGCGGCGACAGGGGGCTACAATGAGCAGTTCTTC NA TRBJ2-1 TRBV7-9 TRBD1 15
CASGLVPPGGRYGYTF TGTGCTAGTGGTTTGGTACCCCCCGGGGGCCGCTATGGCTACACCTTC few TRBJ1-2 TRBV12-5 NA 16
CASSFFRTAYEQYF TGTGCCAGCAGCTTCTTCCGGACAGCCTACGAGCAGTACTTC few TRBJ2-7 TRBV5-6 NA 14
CASSYSQGPPYEQYF TGTGCCAGCAGTTACTCTCAGGGGCCTCCGTACGAGCAGTACTTC NA TRBJ2-7 TRBV6-5 NA 15
CASSPSPKGSSYEQYF TGCGCCAGCAGCCCCAGCCCAAAGGGCAGCTCCTACGAGCAGTACTTC many TRBJ2-7 TRBV4-1 NA 16
CASSLRTDNSPLHF TGTGCCAGCAGCTTGAGGACAGACAATTCACCCCTCCACTTT NA TRBJ1-6 TRBV13 NA 14
CASSPGVWGSEQYF TGTGCCAGCAGCCCAGGGGTCTGGGGTAGCGAGCAGTACTTC NA TRBJ2-7 TRBV5-4 NA 14
CASSSGSLGYGYTF TGTGCCAGCAGCTCCGGGAGTCTTGGCTATGGCTACACCTTC few TRBJ1-2 TRBV7-2 NA 14
CASSLAPEVNEQFF TGTGCCAGCAGCTTAGCCCCGGAGGTGAATGAGCAGTTCTTC few TRBJ2-1 TRBV7-8 NA 14